One sample yielded the 13 T cell receptor beta chains listed below, sequenced in a study of OX40 agonist ivuxolimab in advanced cancers. The method was immunoSEQ multiplex PCR; TCRdb's version includes in-frame clones alone and lacks a portion of them. The sample consists of around 60,000 clones, about 90% of them appearing once. This material consisted of CD4+ or CD8+ T cells sorted from blood, taken in a trial of the OX40 agonist ivuxolimab. The receptors were sampled from an adult with an advanced solid tumor such as melanoma, head and neck, liver or kidney cancer.

The rearrangement links TRBV7-3 to TRBJ2-1; 8 bases match TRBD1. The V segment lost 1 base and the J segment 6 bases; nucleotides outside the gene matches: 5. CDR3 size: 15 residues. The germline gives CDR1 SGHTA, CDR2 FQGTGA. The CDR3 coding sequence is TGTGCCAGCAGCTTAATGGCAGGGGGCGTCAATGAGCAGTTCTTC. Its protein product is CASSLMAGGVNEQFF.

In this sample, this clone turned up a few times. This chain connects TRBV10-3 to TRBJ2-2; D is ambiguous. CDR1 and CDR2 (germline): ENHRY, SYGVKD. Trimming removed 10 bases at V and 6 bases at J, with 12 bases between. This CDR3 has 12 residues. The CDR3 sequence is CASGPLSGELFF. Here the CDR3 DNA reads TGTGCCAGCGGACCCTTGTCCGGGGAGCTGTTTTTT.

The chain recombines TRBV21-1 with TRBJ2-2; no DNA check was done on the table's D call, TRBD1. TRBV21-1 is assigned pseudogene status. The length of the CDR3 is 17 residues. CDR3 coding DNA: TGTGCCAGCAGCTACAGGGTGAAAGCTTTGAACACCGGGGAGCTGTTTTTT. Translation gives CASSYRVKALNTGELFF.

The gene calls are TRBV18 and TRBJ2-1; 12 bases fit TRBD1. After removal of 4 bases from V and 7 bases from J, the junction contained 5 bases not matched to a gene. Germline loops: CDR1 KGHSH, CDR2 LQKENI. This CDR3 has 15 amino acids. The CDR3 DNA follows: TGTGCCAGCTCACGGGGACAGGGGGCTTTGAATGAGCAGTTCTTC. As protein: CASSRGQGALNEQFF.

The chain carries TRBV6-1 and TRBJ2-1; 8 bases line up with TRBD2. Germline loops: CDR1 MNHNS, CDR2 SASEGT. The CDR3 has 14 residues. V dropped 6 bases and J dropped 4; count of bases not matched to a gene: 5. The CDR3 coding sequence is TGTGCCAGCAGCAGGGTAGCGGGATACAATGAGCAGTTCTTC. It specifies CASSRVAGYNEQFF.

The chain recombines TRBV19 with TRBJ1-3; D not resolved. There are 17 residues in the CDR3. In germline, CDR1 is LNHDA, CDR2 SQIVND (reference sequence). V lost 1 base and J lost 1, with 14 bases in between. The DNA for the CDR3 is TGTGCCAGTAGTATAGGGGCAGGTTTGTCATCTGGAAACACCATATATTTT. Translating gives CASSIGAGLSSGNTIYF.

V gene TRBV6-6 combines with J gene TRBJ2-7; 9 positions match TRBD1. The V gene end was trimmed by 4 bases and the J gene end by 2 bases; junction bases not matched to a gene: 6. The germline V gene encodes CDR1 MNHNY and CDR2 SVGAGI (reference sequence). The CDR3 contains 15 residues. The CDR3, as DNA: TGTGCCAGCAGTTTCGGACAGGGGATACCCTACGAGCAGTACTTC. Amino acid sequence: CASSFGQGIPYEQYF.

The V gene is TRBV5-1, the J gene TRBJ1-2, with 7 nucleotides matching TRBD1. V was clipped by 0 bases and J by 4 bases; unmatched bases: 15. The germline gives CDR1 SGHRS, CDR2 YFSETQ. The CDR3 totals 18 residues. CDR3 DNA sequence: TGCGCCAGCAGCTTGGTAGTACAGTTCGGGACAGAAGCCTATGGCTACACCTTC. The encoded protein is CASSLVVQFGTEAYGYTF.

The chain has TRBV5-1 and TRBJ2-7, with 9 positions matching TRBD2. Germline CDR1 SGHRS, CDR2 YFSETQ. The V gene end was trimmed by 4 bases and the J gene end by 5 bases; junction bases not matched to a gene: 10. The CDR3 is made up of 15 amino acids. The CDR3 protein is CASSRGGSGSHEQYF. In DNA form, the CDR3 reads TGCGCCAGCAGCCGCGGCGGTAGCGGGAGCCACGAGCAGTACTTC.

This chain links TRBV19 with TRBJ2-3; TRBD1 agrees at 11 bases. The CDR3 runs 16 residues. Trimming cost V 7 bases and J 6 bases; bases outside gene matches: 12. Germline V gene data show CDR1 as LNHDA and CDR2 as SQIVND (reference sequence). The CDR3 protein is CASTSLGTGGLDTQYF. DNA of the CDR3: TGTGCCAGTACGTCCCTCGGGACAGGGGGACTTGATACGCAGTATTTT.

A note on this clone: Relative to the germline gene, one junction end is altered; a read error may explain this. This sequence joins TRBV6-1 and TRBJ2-1; D tentatively reads TRBD1 or TRBD2 (5 bases each). Germline V gene sequence: CDR1 MNHNS, CDR2 SASEGT. The length of the CDR3 is 17 residues. For the CDR3, the DNA is TGTGCCATCAGTGAGTCGGGCAGAGGGGCTCGGGACAATGAGCAGTTCTTC. Its protein product is CAISESGRGARDNEQFF.

This clone came up once. The rearrangement links TRBV10-3 to TRBJ2-1, with D possibly matching TRBD1 (6 bases). Germline loops: CDR1 ENHRY, CDR2 SYGVKD. CDR3 length: 13 residues. Trimming left V 9 bases short and J 8 bases short, with 17 bases between. CDR3 region: CAIHLGRGHEQFF. DNA for the CDR3: TGTGCCATACATTTAGGCAGGGGACATGAGCAGTTCTTC.

The CDR3 sequence is CASSLGTTSLNTQYF. In nucleotides, the CDR3 is TGCGCCAGCAGCTTGGGGACTACTAGTTTGAATACGCAGTATTTT. This chain uses TRBV5-1 with TRBJ2-3, with D tentatively TRBD2 (6 bases). Germline-derived CDR1 and CDR2 are SGHRS and YFSETQ. The CDR3 totals 15 residues. V was pared by 0 bases and J by 7 bases, with 15 bases between.